Sequencing of this T cell receptor (beta chain) was carried out in a study of human T cells and chemical hapten exposure. Study as a whole: The patients were mostly female; they had alopecia areata, totalis or universalis.

This clonotype turned up a few times. CDR3 length: 15 amino acids. The V and J ends lost 3 bases and 2 bases, in that order; junction bases with no gene match: 6. CDR1 is LGHNA, CDR2 YSLEER, per germline. One entry per CDR3 protein results from TCRdb running MiXCR on the RACE reads. The sample includes about 71,000 distinct CDR3 sequences, over 7.5% seen only once; the top ten take about 3.1%. Described time point: patch test 1, 2 weeks after DPC sensitization. The treatment was: therapeutic diphenylcyclopropenone sensitization with weekly scalp DPC. The specimen was whole blood, collected in connection with sensitization to the hapten diphenylcyclopropenone (DPC). The chain employs TRBV4-3 and TRBJ2-5, with 7 nucleotides matching TRBD2. The sequence came from a woman aged 35 to 49 with alopecia areata. Some clones in this sample may be carry-over from other donors' samples. The CDR3 region is CASSHIWGGQETQYF. CDR3 nucleotides: TGCGCCAGCAGCCACATCTGGGGGGGGCAAGAGACCCAGTACTTC.